The 19 T cell receptor beta chains below all came from one sample that was sequenced in a study of T cell responses to AZD1222 COVID-19 vaccine. Sequencing used immunoSEQ multiplex PCR; TCRdb keeps in-frame clones, though not all of them. The repertoire holds roughly 140,000 clones, with 88% as singletons. Sequences were derived from peripheral blood, sampled on day 0 of AZD1222 vaccination. Receptor source: an adult in good health.

In regard to this clone: Other DNA sequences in the same sample also yield this CDR3. The J gene is TRBJ1-5, the V gene TRBV9, with 7 bases identical to TRBD1. CDR1 and CDR2 (germline): SGDLS, YYNGEE. CDR3 length: 15 amino acids. V lost 2 bases to trimming and J lost 2 bases; unmatched junction nucleotides: 4. The CDR3: CASSVDRDGNQPQHF. CDR3 coding DNA: TGTGCCAGCAGCGTCGACAGGGATGGCAATCAGCCCCAGCATTTT.

This chain links TRBV4-2 with TRBJ2-2; 11 nucleotides agree with TRBD2. The CDR3 totals 18 residues. Germline-derived CDR1 and CDR2 are LGHNA and YNFKEQ. Germline trimming cut 5 bases from V and 7 bases from J; bases unmatched to any gene: 15. In DNA form, the CDR3 reads TGTGCCAGCAGCTCCCGAGTGATAGCGGGAGGGCCGGACGGGGAGCTGTTTTTT. Translation gives CASSSRVIAGGPDGELFF.

V usage is TRBV7-3 and J usage is TRBJ2-3, with 8 bases that match TRBD2. The CDR3 length is 19 residues. The V gene's germline CDR1 is SGHTA and CDR2 FQGTGA. V lost 4 bases, J lost 1 base, and 16 bases stayed unmatched. The CDR3 here is CASSSLRTSPPWGTDTQYF. As DNA, the CDR3 is TGTGCCAGCAGCTCCCTGCGGACTAGCCCCCCTTGGGGCACAGATACGCAGTATTTT.

The V gene is TRBV5-1, the J gene TRBJ2-1, with D possibly being TRBD2 (5 bases). This CDR3 spans 16 amino acids. Germline CDR1 reads SGHRS; CDR2 reads YFSETQ. The ends were cut back, 4 bases at V and 0 bases at J, with 14 bases in the middle. The CDR3 region is CASSTDYDSSYNEQFF. In DNA form, the CDR3 reads TGCGCCAGCAGCACCGACTACGATAGCTCCTACAATGAGCAGTTCTTC.

This chain links TRBV28 with TRBJ1-2, with TRBD1 as a possible D gene (5 bases). The ends were cut back, 3 bases at V and 4 bases at J, with 9 bases in the middle. This CDR3 comprises 13 residues. The germline CDR1 and CDR2 sequences are MDHEN and SYDVKM. For the CDR3, the DNA is TGTGCCAGCAGTTTTAAGGGGAGCTATGGCTACACCTTC. Translation: CASSFKGSYGYTF.

This clone came up once. The genes are TRBV5-1 and TRBJ2-1; TRBD2 matches 14 bases. CDR3 length: 15 residues. With V trimmed by 3 bases and J by 9 bases, 5 bases remained unmatched. Germline CDR1 and CDR2: SGHRS and YFSETQ. The CDR3 region has the DNA TGCGCCAGCAGCTCGGGACTAGCGGGAGCGGTTGAGCAGTTCTTC. This codes for CASSSGLAGAVEQFF.

The chain uses TRBV5-6 and TRBJ1-1; 10 bases match TRBD1. Germline V CDR1 and CDR2: SGHDT, YYEEEE. V shed 1 base, J shed 5 bases, and the junction held 5 bases outside the gene matches. This CDR3 is built from 15 residues. This CDR3 is CASSLTGQGETEAFF. In DNA form, the CDR3 reads TGTGCCAGCAGCTTGACCGGACAGGGGGAGACTGAAGCTTTCTTT.

The chain links TRBV21-1 to TRBJ1-1. TRBV21-1 is assigned pseudogene status. CDR3 length equals 15 residues. CDR3 DNA: TGTGCCAGCAGCAGAGAGGGGGGCCGGAACACTGAAGCTTTCTTT. Its protein product is CASSREGGRNTEAFF.

The gene calls are TRBV10-3 and TRBJ1-5; weak D call: TRBD1 (6 bases). CDR3 length equals 15 residues. Germline V CDR1 and CDR2: ENHRY, SYGVKD. V gave up 2 bases and J gave up 0 bases, with 8 bases separating them. CDR3 bases: TGTGCCATCAGTGAGGGACAGCATAGCAATCAGCCCCAGCATTTT. This gives the protein CAISEGQHSNQPQHF.

The gene calls are TRBV7-9 and TRBJ2-1; 8 positions agree with TRBD2. V trimming: 3 bases; J trimming: 5 bases; junction bases outside the gene matches: 6. Germline V gives CDR1 SEHNR, CDR2 FQNEAQ (reference sequence). This CDR3 comprises 15 residues. The CDR3 DNA sequence: TGTGCCAGCAGCTTTATGAGCGGGAGCCACAATGAGCAGTTCTTC. Encoded protein: CASSFMSGSHNEQFF.

The V gene is TRBV19, the J gene TRBJ1-1; a possible D gene is TRBD1 (6 bases). Germline V lookup: CDR1 LNHDA, CDR2 SQIVND (reference sequence). V lost 4 bases and J lost 7, with 16 bases in between. CDR3 length: 14 residues. CDR3 nucleotide sequence: TGTGCCAGTAGTAATACAGGGTTCATCAGTGAAGCTTTCTTT. It is translated as CASSNTGFISEAFF.

To note about this clone: The sample carries other DNA sequences with the same CDR3. This chain joins TRBV5-1 and TRBJ2-1, with TRBD2 identical over 11 bases. In germline, CDR1 is SGHRS, CDR2 YFSETQ. This CDR3 has 15 residues. Trimming removed 4 bases from V and 3 bases from J; junction bases left unmatched: 3. Here the CDR3 DNA reads TGCGCCAGCAGCCCGGGACTAGCGGACTACAATGAGCAGTTCTTC. This gives the protein CASSPGLADYNEQFF.

This chain links TRBV4-3 with TRBJ2-3, with D maybe TRBD1 (6 bases). The CDR3 has 18 amino acids. Trimming took 0 bases from V and 0 from J, leaving 16 bases between them. The germline gives CDR1 LGHNA, CDR2 YSLEER. The CDR3 DNA follows: TGCGCCAGCAGCCAAGAAGCAGGACAGATATTAAGCACAGATACGCAGTATTTT. Its protein is CASSQEAGQILSTDTQYF.

This clone was found once. This chain links TRBV4-3 with TRBJ1-2, with D possibly TRBD1 on 6 matching bases. Germline values: CDR1 LGHNA, CDR2 YSLEER. This CDR3 has 17 residues. V was trimmed by 1 base and J by 6 bases, leaving 21 bases between them. For the CDR3, the DNA is TGCGCCAGCAGCCAAGGGACAGTCGGTATCGGGGTTGATGGCTACACCTTC. It translates to CASSQGTVGIGVDGYTF.

This clone was counted a single time. The chain recombines TRBV19 with TRBJ2-7, with TRBD2 matching 7 bases. Germline CDR1 LNHDA, CDR2 SQIVND (reference sequence). V lost 6 bases, J lost 3 bases, and 23 bases stayed unmatched. The CDR3 extends over 19 amino acids. CDR3 amino acids: CASSPFGDYPGGPSYEQYF. The CDR3 coding sequence is TGTGCCAGTAGCCCTTTTGGGGACTACCCAGGCGGTCCGAGCTACGAGCAGTACTTC. Combining the CDR3 with reference TRBV19 and TRBJ2-7 gives the whole variable domain DGGITQSPKYLFRKEGQNVTLSCEQNLNHDAMYWYRQDPGQGLRLIYYSQIVNDFQKGDIAEGYSVSREKKESFPLTVTSAQKNPTAFYLCASSPFGDYPGGPSYEQYFGPGTRLTVT.

CDR3 amino acids: CASSYGQAPGNEQFF. CDR3 bases: TGTGCCAGCAGTTACGGGCAGGCCCCGGGGAATGAGCAGTTCTTC. This chain connects TRBV6-6 to TRBJ2-1; D possibly corresponds to TRBD2 (5 bases). This CDR3 comprises 15 residues. Germline values: CDR1 MNHNY, CDR2 SVGAGI (reference sequence). V was clipped by 2 bases and J by 7 bases, with 15 bases between them.

This clone was detected only once. V gene TRBV18 combines with J gene TRBJ2-5; 9 nucleotides align to TRBD2. CDR1 is KGHSH and CDR2 is LQKENI in the germline V gene. The CDR3 extends over 15 amino acids. V trimming: 1 base; J trimming: 13 bases; junction bases outside the gene matches: 13. The CDR3 coding sequence is TGTGCCAGCTCACCACGTCGGCTAGCGGGATTAGATTGGTACTTC. Encoded protein: CASSPRRLAGLDWYF.

V usage is TRBV19 and J usage is TRBJ2-7, with 10 bases identical to TRBD1. The J segment lost 2 bases and the V segment lost 5 bases, leaving 6 bases of the junction unmatched. Germline values: CDR1 LNHDA, CDR2 SQIVND (reference sequence). The CDR3 runs to 15 residues. In DNA, the CDR3 is TGTGCCAGTAGTGCCGGGACAGGGGTAACCTACGAGCAGTACTTC. Protein sequence: CASSAGTGVTYEQYF.

The chain couples TRBV21-1 to TRBJ2-7; the D call in the table, TRBD2, was not verified against the DNA. TRBV21-1 is recorded as a pseudogene. The CDR3 is made up of 19 amino acids. CDR3 in amino acids: CASSKGGLAGGPKKYEQYF. CDR3 DNA: TGTGCCAGCAGCAAAGGGGGCCTAGCGGGAGGGCCTAAGAAGTACGAGCAGTACTTC.